The 7 T cell receptor beta chains listed next were all sequenced from one sample in a study of blood T cell repertoires in COVID-19. TCRdb keeps only in-frame clones here, not all; method: immunoSEQ multiplex PCR. The data contain around 150,000 clones, about 85% of them singletons. What was sequenced was peripheral blood. The source is a man in his forties or fifties with acute or convalescent COVID-19.

This clone was found a few times. The chain couples TRBV5-6 to TRBJ1-2; D ambiguous. Trimming removed 1 base from V and 6 bases from J, with 7 bases in between. The CDR3 spans 12 residues. CDR1 SGHDT and CDR2 YYEEEE come from the germline V gene. CDR3 amino acids: CASSLSENGYTF. In nucleotides, the CDR3 is TGTGCCAGCAGCTTGAGTGAGAATGGCTACACCTTC.

The J gene is TRBJ1-5, the V gene TRBV5-4, with D possibly being TRBD1 (6 bases). The V end lost 0 bases, the J end lost 4 bases, and 11 bases lay between the germline ends. This CDR3 region has 15 residues. The germline CDR1 and CDR2 sequences are SGHNT and YYREEE (reference sequence). The CDR3 nucleotides read TGTGCCAGCAGCTTGGGGACAGAGGGGAATCAGCCCCAGCATTTT. It codes for CASSLGTEGNQPQHF.

This clone has a handful of counts. The chain joins TRBV15 to TRBJ2-1; no reliable D call. The CDR3 totals 17 residues. Trimming took 4 bases from V and 5 from J, leaving 21 bases between them. Germline-derived CDR1 and CDR2 are LNHNV and YYDKDF (reference sequence). CDR3 coding DNA: TGTGCCACCAGCATACCAATTGGCCCTATCAGGAACAATGAGCAGTTCTTC. Its translation is CATSIPIGPIRNNEQFF.

The CDR3 loop is CASNSGYGYTF. DNA for the CDR3: TGTGCCAGTAACAGCGGCTATGGCTACACCTTC. The chain is built from TRBV6-6 and TRBJ1-2; D ambiguous. The CDR3 contains 11 residues. CDR1 and CDR2 (germline): MNHNY, SVGAGI (reference sequence). V shed 9 bases and J shed 4 bases, with 9 bases lying between them.

The rearrangement links TRBV7-6 to TRBJ2-7; 9 nucleotides agree with TRBD1. The CDR3 sequence is 14 residues long. Germline CDR1 reads SGHVS; CDR2 reads FNYEAQ. J lost 7 bases, V lost 5 bases, and 9 bases had no gene match. CDR3 region: CASSHTGGAGEQYF. The CDR3, as DNA: TGTGCCAGCAGCCATACAGGGGGCGCGGGGGAGCAGTACTTC.

This clone was seen only once. The chain links TRBV6-2 or TRBV6-3 to TRBJ2-5; D is uncertain. CDR1 is MNHEY, CDR2 SVGEGT, per germline. CDR3 length equals 14 residues. Between the trimmed V and J ends, which lost 0 bases and 5 bases, there was a span of 10 bases. DNA of the CDR3: TGTGCCAGCAGTTACTCTACTGTACGGGAGACCCAGTACTTC. Encoded protein: CASSYSTVRETQYF.

This clone was counted between two and nine times. V and J are TRBV4-2 and TRBJ1-1; 8 bases fit TRBD1. Losses at the gene ends were 4 bases for V and 0 bases for J; bases not matched to a gene: 10. The germline V gene has CDR1 LGHNA and CDR2 YNFKEQ. The CDR3 sequence is 17 residues long. CDR3 in DNA: TGTGCCAGCAGCCTTCTCGGGACAGGCGGCATGAACACTGAAGCTTTCTTT. Translating gives CASSLLGTGGMNTEAFF.